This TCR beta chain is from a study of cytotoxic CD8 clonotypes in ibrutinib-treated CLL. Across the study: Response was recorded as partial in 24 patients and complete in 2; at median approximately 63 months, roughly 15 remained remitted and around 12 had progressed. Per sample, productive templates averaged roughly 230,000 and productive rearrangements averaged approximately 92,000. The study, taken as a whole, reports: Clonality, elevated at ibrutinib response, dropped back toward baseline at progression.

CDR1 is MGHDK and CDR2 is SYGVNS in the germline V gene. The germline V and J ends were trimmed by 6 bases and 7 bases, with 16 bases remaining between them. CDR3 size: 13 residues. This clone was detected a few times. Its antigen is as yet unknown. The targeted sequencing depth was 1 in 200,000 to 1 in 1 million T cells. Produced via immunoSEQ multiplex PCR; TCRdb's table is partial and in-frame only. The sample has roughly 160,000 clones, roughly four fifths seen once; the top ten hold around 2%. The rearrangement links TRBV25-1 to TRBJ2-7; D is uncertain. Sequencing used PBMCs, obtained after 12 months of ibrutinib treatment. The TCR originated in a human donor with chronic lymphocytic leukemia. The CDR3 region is CASRSGSLGEQYF. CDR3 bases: TGTGCCAGCAGGAGTGGGTCCCTCGGTGAGCAGTACTTC.